This T cell receptor (beta chain) was retrieved from a study of regulatory T cells in long-lasting Graves disease. Arm-PCR of CDR3 regions and iRepertoire HTBI primers were used to build TCR beta libraries. TCRdb recomputed calls from the multiplex PCR reads with MiXCR, one row per CDR3 protein. This repertoire shows approximately 310,000 distinct CDR3 sequences, 15% to 20% found once; its top ten account for roughly 35%. This clonotype was detected a few times. Time point reported: newly diagnosed GD, antithyroid drugs for less than 3 months. The TCR library was made from RNA extracted from PBMCs. Per the germline V gene, CDR1 is LNHDA and CDR2 is SQIVND (reference sequence). V dropped 1 base and J dropped 0; count of bases not matched to a gene: 10. The CDR3 is made up of 19 amino acids.

This chain uses TRBV19 with TRBJ2-3; 10 positions agree with TRBD2. The sequence was obtained from a female donor with Graves disease. The source was peripheral blood mononuclear cells (PBMCs), collected at new diagnosis, from a patient treated with antithyroid drugs. As DNA, the CDR3 is TGTGCCAGTAGTATAGTGGTGGCTAGCGGGGGTACTAGCACAGATACGCAGTATTTT. This encodes CASSIVVASGGTSTDTQYF.